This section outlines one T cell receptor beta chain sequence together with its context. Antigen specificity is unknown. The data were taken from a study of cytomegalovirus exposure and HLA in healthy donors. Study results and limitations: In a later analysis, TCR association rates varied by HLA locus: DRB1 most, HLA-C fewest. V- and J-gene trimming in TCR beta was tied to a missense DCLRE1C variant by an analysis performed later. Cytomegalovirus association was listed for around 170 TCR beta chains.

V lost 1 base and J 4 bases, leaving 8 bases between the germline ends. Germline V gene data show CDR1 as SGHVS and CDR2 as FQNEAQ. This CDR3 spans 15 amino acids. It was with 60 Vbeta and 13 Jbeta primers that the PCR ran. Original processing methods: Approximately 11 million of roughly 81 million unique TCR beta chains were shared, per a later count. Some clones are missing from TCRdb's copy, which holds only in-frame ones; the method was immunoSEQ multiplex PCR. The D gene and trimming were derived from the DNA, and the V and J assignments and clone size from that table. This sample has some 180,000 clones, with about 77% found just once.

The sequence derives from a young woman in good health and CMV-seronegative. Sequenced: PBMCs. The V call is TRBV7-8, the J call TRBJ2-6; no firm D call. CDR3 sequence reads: CASSLGAKGANVLTF. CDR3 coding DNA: TGTGCCAGCAGCTTAGGAGCGAAAGGGGCCAACGTCCTGACTTTC.